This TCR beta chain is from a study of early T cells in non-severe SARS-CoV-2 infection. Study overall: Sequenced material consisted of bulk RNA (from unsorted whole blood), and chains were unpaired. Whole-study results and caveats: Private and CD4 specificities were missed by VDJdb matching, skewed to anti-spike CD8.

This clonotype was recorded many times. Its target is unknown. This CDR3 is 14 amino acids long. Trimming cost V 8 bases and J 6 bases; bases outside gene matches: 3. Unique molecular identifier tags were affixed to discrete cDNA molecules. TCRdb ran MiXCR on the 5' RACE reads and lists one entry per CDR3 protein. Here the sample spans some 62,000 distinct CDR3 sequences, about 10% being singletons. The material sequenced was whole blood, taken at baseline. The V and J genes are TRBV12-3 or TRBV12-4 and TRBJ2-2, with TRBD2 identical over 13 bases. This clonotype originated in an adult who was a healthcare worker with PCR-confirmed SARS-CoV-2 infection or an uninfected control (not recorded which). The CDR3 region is CASRLAGGSGELFF. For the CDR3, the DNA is TGTGCCAGCCGACTAGCGGGAGGATCCGGGGAGCTGTTTTTT.